This entry lists 15 T cell receptor beta chains sequenced from one sample in a study of T cells in Graves' hyperthyroidism and ophthalmopathy. Amplification of TCR beta CDR3 regions used RNA as the template. The study used the HTBI primer set for a first-round RT-PCR of the TCR CDR3. TCRdb reanalysed the multiplex PCR reads using MiXCR and keeps one entry per CDR3 protein. The sample lists 600,000 or so distinct CDR3 sequences, roughly 14% occurring once. The sequencing input was blood. The source is a woman between 50 and 59 years old with Graves' ophthalmopathy.

In regard to this clonotype: It is likely a read error, because the conserved phenylalanine at the end of the CDR3 is missing. The CDR3 spells CASSLWSVGRYEQYS. CDR3 bases: TGTGCCAGCAGTTTATGGTCGGTGGGACGGTACGAGCAGTACTCC. The V and J genes are TRBV28 and TRBJ2-7; D tentatively reads TRBD1 or TRBD2 (5 bases each). The CDR3 loop spans 15 amino acids. With 0 bases removed from V and 4 bases from J, the gap between germline ends came to 13 bases. CDR1 MDHEN and CDR2 SYDVKM come from the germline V gene.

This clonotype appeared a single time. The rearrangement links TRBV7-9 to TRBJ2-5; 9 bases are shared with TRBD1. Germline V CDR1 and CDR2: SEHNR, FQNEAQ (reference sequence). The CDR3 consists of 16 residues. V was clipped by 2 bases and J by 5 bases; unmatched bases: 9. This CDR3 reads CASSLIGQGSLETQYF. In nucleotides, the CDR3 is TGTGCCAGCAGCTTAATCGGACAGGGGAGTCTGGAGACCCAGTACTTC. The variable domain in full, completed from reference TRBV7-9 and TRBJ2-5, reads DTGVSQNPRHKITKRGQNVTFRCDPISEHNRLYWYRQTLGQGPEFLTYFQNEAQLEKSRLLSDRFSAERPKGSFSTLEIQRTEQGDSAMYLCASSLIGQGSLETQYFGPGTRLLVL.

Here the CDR3 reads CATSRDGTVGHGYTF. CDR3 sequence (DNA): TGTGCCACCAGCAGAGATGGGACAGTGGGGCATGGCTACACCTTC. The V and J genes are TRBV15 and TRBJ1-2, with 7 bases aligning to TRBD1. The junction had 7 bases not matched to a gene; V was cut back by 0 bases and J by 6 bases. The CDR3 is made up of 15 amino acids. Germline-derived CDR1 and CDR2 are LNHNV and YYDKDF (reference sequence).

This clonotype has at least ten counts. The chain uses TRBV6-2 or TRBV6-3 and TRBJ2-7; D might be TRBD1 (6 bases). The CDR3 spans 14 residues. Per the germline V gene, CDR1 is MNHEY and CDR2 is SVGEGT. The ends were cut back, 2 bases at V and 7 bases at J, with 15 bases in the middle. The CDR3 here is CASSYGGAPGEQYF. CDR3 sequence (DNA): TGTGCCAGCAGTTACGGGGGCGCCCCGGGGGAGCAGTACTTC.

This clonotype has a handful of counts. The V and J genes are TRBV20-1 and TRBJ2-1, with 7 bases identical to TRBD1. CDR3 length: 15 residues. Germline V gene sequence: CDR1 DFQATT, CDR2 SNEGSKA (reference sequence). With V trimmed by 1 base and J by 7 bases, 10 bases remained unmatched. The chain's CDR3 is CSARVETGWLNEQFF. For the CDR3, the DNA is TGCAGTGCTAGAGTTGAGACAGGGTGGTTGAATGAGCAGTTCTTC.

This clonotype has a count of ten or more. The chain is built from TRBV18 and TRBJ2-1; 8 nucleotides align to TRBD1. V lost 3 bases and J lost 4; bases outside the gene matches: 2. Germline CDR1 and CDR2: KGHSH and LQKENI. CDR3 length: 14 amino acids. The CDR3 sequence: CASSPRDRYNEQFF. As DNA, the CDR3 is TGTGCCAGCTCACCTCGGGACAGGTACAATGAGCAGTTCTTC.

In its sample, this clonotype was seen many times. The chain has TRBV7-9 and TRBJ1-2; no firm D call. From germline, CDR1 is SEHNR and CDR2 FQNEAQ (reference sequence). V was clipped by 1 base and J by 5 bases, with 8 bases between them. There are 13 residues in the CDR3. The chain's CDR3 is CASSLVGSYGYTF. The CDR3 DNA reads TGTGCCAGCAGCTTAGTAGGATCATATGGCTACACCTTC.

This clonotype was detected ten times or more. The CDR3 reads CASSLGDRVVQYF. CDR3 nucleotides: TGCGCCAGCAGCTTGGGGGACAGGGTTGTGCAGTACTTC. This chain links TRBV5-1 with TRBJ2-7, with 9 bases matching TRBD1. Germline-derived CDR1 and CDR2 are SGHRS and YFSETQ. V trimming: 0 bases; J trimming: 9 bases; junction bases outside the gene matches: 4. The length of the CDR3 is 13 residues.

This clonotype was seen ten or more times. V and J are TRBV2 and TRBJ1-5; D remains unclear. The CDR3 sequence is 15 residues long. Deletions cut 2 bases from V and 2 bases from J, with 10 bases between. The germline V gene has CDR1 SNHLY and CDR2 FYNNEI. The CDR3 loop is CASSEWAAGNQPQHF. CDR3 coding DNA: TGTGCCAGCAGTGAATGGGCAGCGGGCAATCAGCCCCAGCATTTT.

This clonotype was counted many times. The J gene is TRBJ2-1, the V gene TRBV5-1; tentatively, D is TRBD2 (5 bases). This CDR3 spans 15 amino acids. Germline CDR1 reads SGHRS; CDR2 reads YFSETQ. Trimming removed 4 bases at V and 8 bases at J, with 19 bases between. CDR3 region: CASSRVEGLIDEQFF. CDR3 bases: TGCGCCAGCAGCCGGGTTGAGGGCCTTATCGATGAGCAGTTCTTC.

This clonotype was observed at least ten times. The CDR3 DNA reads as TGTGCCAGCAGCCAAGAATCAGGGGGTGGTTTGCAGTTCTTC. It is translated as CASSQESGGGLQFF. The V gene is TRBV3-1, the J gene TRBJ2-1, with TRBD1 identical over 7 bases. After removal of 0 bases from V and 12 bases from J, the junction contained 8 bases not matched to a gene. Germline CDR1 reads LGHDT; CDR2 reads YNNKEL (reference sequence). The CDR3 extends over 14 amino acids.

Ten or more counts support this clonotype. The chain carries TRBV27 and TRBJ1-2; 9 bases are shared with TRBD1. V lost 5 bases to trimming and J lost 5 bases; unmatched junction nucleotides: 21. Germline loops: CDR1 MNHEY, CDR2 SMNVEV (reference sequence). This CDR3 comprises 19 residues. CDR3 protein: CASSHAPGQGAGPGYGYTF. The CDR3 nucleotides read TGTGCCAGCAGTCACGCCCCGGGACAGGGTGCGGGGCCGGGGTATGGCTACACCTTC.

This clonotype has at least ten counts. The CDR3 here is CASIPQVGVPGRETQYF. CDR3 sequence (DNA): TGTGCCAGCATCCCACAGGTCGGGGTCCCGGGGAGAGAGACCCAGTACTTC. This chain links TRBV7-8 with TRBJ2-5; D is perhaps TRBD1 or TRBD2 (5 bases each). Trimming removed 7 bases from V and 4 bases from J, with 25 bases in between. This CDR3 is 17 amino acids long. Germline V lookup: CDR1 SGHVS, CDR2 FQNEAQ.

This clonotype came up a few times. The chain carries TRBV5-1 and TRBJ2-1; possibly TRBD2 for D (5 bases). Germline CDR1 and CDR2: SGHRS and YFSETQ. The CDR3 spans 14 residues. The V and J ends lost 0 bases and 5 bases respectively, with 9 bases between them. The CDR3: CASSLESGHNEQFF. The CDR3 nucleotides read TGCGCCAGCAGCTTGGAAAGCGGACACAATGAGCAGTTCTTC.

This clonotype was detected ten times or more. J is TRBJ2-1 and V is TRBV27, with 11 bases aligning to TRBD2. CDR3 length: 17 amino acids. V shed 3 bases and J 4 bases; nucleotides not matched to a gene: 8. Germline CDR1 reads MNHEY; CDR2 reads SMNVEV (reference sequence). The CDR3 DNA reads TGTGCCAGCAGTTTGGGTAGCGGGAGGGTGGGTTACAATGAGCAGTTCTTC. Protein product: CASSLGSGRVGYNEQFF.